This T cell receptor beta chain comes out of a study of cytomegalovirus exposure and HLA in healthy donors. Study outcomes and limitations: About 87% or about 30% of the time was how often most TCR beta V segments were productive, according to an earlier analysis.

With V trimmed by 4 bases and J by 7 bases, 5 bases remained unmatched. Germline CDR1 is GTSNPN and CDR2 is SVGIG (reference sequence). This CDR3 contains 14 residues. The PCR made use of 60 Vbeta and 13 Jbeta primers. Using immunoSEQ multiplex PCR, the repertoire was profiled, and TCRdb retains in-frame clones only, with some absent. The sample comprises 150,000 to 200,000 clones, roughly 68% of which are singletons, and about 10% rests with the top ten. A note on this clone: What it binds is unknown.

Input material: PBMCs. The chain recombines TRBV30 with TRBJ2-1; 12 bases fit TRBD2. The sequence derives from a man in his thirties or forties in good health and CMV-seropositive. The CDR3 here is CAWTLAGGGNEQFF. For the CDR3, the DNA is TGTGCCTGGACACTAGCGGGAGGAGGAAATGAGCAGTTCTTC.